Below, one TCR beta chain is given with its context. Its specific antigen is unknown. It has no much larger one-base neighbor in the sample; base qualities were not kept. The data belong to a study of PD-1 blockade in mismatch repair-deficient tumors (TCRdb year 2017). In the study overall: The trial enrolled under 90 consecutive patients with approximately eleven mismatch repair-deficient cancer types between late 2013 and 2016, all previously treated and progressing. Tumor-associated T cell clones in the peripheral blood of patients responding to PD-1 blockade were tracked using deep sequencing of TCR CDR3 regions. Study-wide conclusions, independent of this receptor: After pembrolizumab, tumor-resident clones, which were often undetectable in blood before treatment, expanded rapidly and then contracted, generally ahead of radiologic responses.

Library prep was done by the immunoSEQ multiplex PCR assay. Entries here come from immuneACCESS through TCRdb and include only in-frame sequences with V and J called. Some clones fail to appear in such tables; in the studies checked, an unresolved V gene covers under half of the shortfall, and the cause of the remainder is unknown. Across this sample there are 120,000 or so clones, with approximately 91% seen only once. Of the sample, around 11% falls within the top ten clones. Mismatch repair deficiency in every enrolled patient was established by polymerase chain reaction or immunohistochemistry. TCR sequencing was performed for a few patients who responded to pembrolizumab therapy. The phase II trial prospectively tested pembrolizumab PD-1 blockade in advanced mismatch repair-deficient cancers regardless of tissue of origin. Peripheral blood T cell samples were serially collected before and at multiple times after PD-1 blockade was started. The timing of each blood sample was reported as weeks after the first dose of pembrolizumab.

Sequenced here: peripheral blood, sampled approximately 71 weeks after starting pembrolizumab. The TCR sequence derives from an adult with mismatch repair-deficient cancer.

CDR3 protein: CASSPSGISYEQYF. The nucleotide sequence is given as TGTGCCAGCAGCCCTTCCGGGATATCCTACGAGCAGTACTTC. This chain is built from TRBV7-2 and TRBJ2-7; TRBD2 is a possible D gene, resting on 5 matching bases. The trim is 5 bases for V and 1 base for J, with a gap of 12 bases between the germline ends. There are 14 amino acids in the CDR3, from cysteine to phenylalanine inclusive. The read is trimmed to its CDR3 DNA, 42 bases read in frame from base 1. The germline V gene provides CDR1 SGHTA and CDR2 FQGNSA.